One and the same sample provided the 30 T cell receptor beta chains below, sequenced in a study of pediatric ulcerative colitis. Sequencing used immunoSEQ multiplex PCR; TCRdb keeps in-frame clones, though not all of them. Of 55,000 to 75,000 clones listed, 85% to 90% were seen once; the top ten hold around 3.6%. Specimen: blood. Receptors were obtained from a boy between 5 and 17 years old with severe ulcerative colitis.

V is TRBV2 and J is TRBJ2-3; the D gene is possibly TRBD2 (6 bases). Trimming pared 6 bases from V and 1 base from J, leaving 14 bases between. Germline V gene data show CDR1 as SNHLY and CDR2 as FYNNEI. This CDR3 has 15 residues. CDR3 sequence reads: CASRGRRDRTDTQYF. In DNA form, the CDR3 reads TGTGCCAGCAGGGGAAGGAGGGACCGCACAGATACGCAGTATTTT.

This clone was recorded a few times. The chain is built from TRBV7-2 and TRBJ2-7, with TRBD1 as a possible D gene (6 bases). The ends were cut back, 4 bases at V and 2 bases at J, with 9 bases in the middle. Germline CDR1 and CDR2: SGHTA and FQGNSA. The CDR3 has 13 residues. CDR3 amino acids: CASSYGQPYEQYF. The CDR3 coding sequence is TGTGCCAGCAGCTACGGACAGCCCTACGAGCAGTACTTC.

The chain employs TRBV27 and TRBJ1-2; 10 nucleotides match TRBD1. This CDR3 is built from 15 residues. From germline, CDR1 is MNHEY and CDR2 SMNVEV (reference sequence). V lost 2 bases and J lost 5; bases outside the gene matches: 5. The CDR3 loop is CASSLRTGGGYGYTF. The CDR3 bases are TGTGCCAGCAGTTTACGGACAGGGGGAGGTTATGGCTACACCTTC.

Remarks on this clone: Within the sample, other DNA sequences also encode this same CDR3. This chain connects TRBV19 to TRBJ1-2; TRBD1 matches at 9 bases. Germline lookup yields CDR1 LNHDA and CDR2 SQIVND (reference sequence). The CDR3 extends over 15 amino acids. V lost 5 bases and J lost 0; bases outside the gene matches: 4. The CDR3 DNA is TGTGCCAGTAGTTCCAGACAGGGGGCTAACTATGGCTACACCTTC. This gives the protein CASSSRQGANYGYTF.

In the case of this clone: The junction departs from germline at one end; a sequencing error may be responsible. This chain connects TRBV6-1 to TRBJ1-1; D remains unclear. The CDR3 consists of 15 residues. Per germline, CDR1 MNHNS and CDR2 SASEGT. The DNA of the CDR3 is TGTGCCAGCAGGGAAGAATGGGCCGTGGACACTGAAGCTTTCTTT. The encoded protein is CASREEWAVDTEAFF.

This clone was seen a few times. The rearrangement joins TRBV6-1 to TRBJ2-3; tentatively, D is TRBD2 (6 bases). Germline loops: CDR1 MNHNS, CDR2 SASEGT. Trimming stripped 4 bases from V and 0 bases from J, with 23 bases between. This CDR3 has 19 residues. The CDR3 reads CASSAYPGLRLTSTDTQYF. The CDR3 nucleotides read TGTGCCAGCAGTGCTTACCCGGGACTTCGTCTTACTAGCACAGATACGCAGTATTTT.

The genes are TRBV4-1 and TRBJ2-2; D remains ambiguous. Trimming pared 1 base from V and 6 bases from J, leaving 9 bases between. The CDR3 contains 14 residues. Germline V CDR1 and CDR2: MGHRA, YSYEKL. The CDR3 nucleotides are TGCGCCAGCAGCCAAGGGGATAATGCCGGGGAGCTGTTTTTT. Translated: CASSQGDNAGELFF.

The chain links TRBV5-1 to TRBJ2-7; 11 bases fit TRBD1. V shed 3 bases and J 3 bases; nucleotides not matched to a gene: 5. The CDR3 is made up of 15 amino acids. Germline lookup yields CDR1 SGHRS and CDR2 YFSETQ. The CDR3, as DNA: TGCGCCAGCAGCTATTCCGGGACAGGGGGCTACGAGCAGTACTTC. The encoded protein is CASSYSGTGGYEQYF.

This sequence joins TRBV6-4 and TRBJ2-1; D gene uncertain. The CDR3 spans 16 residues. The ends were cut back, 0 bases at V and 7 bases at J, with 16 bases in the middle. CDR1 and CDR2 from the germline V gene are MRHNA and SNTAGT. CDR3 in amino acids: CASSDSPQFSSNEQFF. The CDR3 DNA follows: TGTGCCAGCAGTGACTCGCCGCAGTTCTCGAGTAATGAGCAGTTCTTC.

The CDR3 spells CASSLLGSAGGTDTQYF. The CDR3, as DNA: TGTGCCAGCAGCTTGCTCGGATCGGCGGGGGGGACAGATACGCAGTATTTT. The chain has TRBV5-4 and TRBJ2-3; 9 bases agree with TRBD2. Per germline, CDR1 SGHNT and CDR2 YYREEE (reference sequence). The CDR3 is 17 residues long. The V segment lost 1 base and the J segment 3 bases; nucleotides outside the gene matches: 9.

V gene TRBV15 combines with J gene TRBJ2-5, with D possibly being TRBD2 (7 bases). V was shortened by 5 bases and J by 4 bases, with 17 bases between the two germline ends. CDR3 length: 15 amino acids. Germline V lookup: CDR1 LNHNV, CDR2 YYDKDF (reference sequence). The CDR3 DNA sequence: TGTGCCACCAGCCCCAGGTCGGGGGGCGGAGAGACCCAGTACTTC. It encodes CATSPRSGGGETQYF.

The rearrangement uses TRBV10-3 and TRBJ2-1; TRBD1 is a possible D gene (6 bases). The germline CDR1 and CDR2 sequences are ENHRY and SYGVKD. This CDR3 has 17 residues. V was shortened by 0 bases and J by 4 bases, with 16 bases between the two germline ends. The CDR3 here is CAISESGGRGRYNEQFF. The CDR3 bases are TGTGCCATCAGTGAGTCTGGGGGCAGGGGAAGGTACAATGAGCAGTTCTTC.

This sequence joins TRBV6-6 and TRBJ2-7; D not certain. The CDR3 has 12 residues. Per the germline V gene, CDR1 is MNHNY and CDR2 is SVGAGI (reference sequence). The germline V and J ends were trimmed by 0 bases and 6 bases, with 6 bases remaining between them. The CDR3 loop is CASSYSGFEQYF. The CDR3 region has the DNA TGTGCCAGCAGTTACTCGGGGTTCGAGCAGTACTTC.

The chain joins TRBV5-1 to TRBJ2-1; 8 bases fit TRBD2. Germline-derived CDR1 and CDR2 are SGHRS and YFSETQ. This CDR3 has 16 residues. V was clipped by 0 bases and J by 4 bases; unmatched bases: 6. CDR3 in amino acids: CASSLAGSGSYNEQFF. For the CDR3, the DNA is TGCGCCAGCAGCTTGGCCGGAAGCGGGAGTTACAATGAGCAGTTCTTC.

In its sample, this clone was seen a few times. The genes are TRBV7-2 and TRBJ1-1, with a weak D call TRBD1 (5 bases). The V end was cut by 0 bases, the J end by 0 bases, with 8 bases between. The germline CDR1 and CDR2 sequences are SGHTA and FQGNSA. The CDR3 runs 15 residues. The CDR3 here is CASSLAPGMNTEAFF. The CDR3 DNA is TGTGCCAGCAGCTTAGCGCCAGGGATGAACACTGAAGCTTTCTTT.

The genes are TRBV15 and TRBJ2-7, with D hard to call. V dropped 1 base and J dropped 7 bases, with 14 bases sitting between them. The V gene's germline CDR1 is LNHNV and CDR2 YYDKDF (reference sequence). The CDR3 spans 14 residues. In DNA, the CDR3 is TGTGCCACCAGCAGAGGAAAATCGGTTGCGGAGCAGTACTTC. The encoded protein is CATSRGKSVAEQYF. Filled out from reference TRBV15 and TRBJ2-7, the complete variable domain reads DAMVIQNPRYQVTQFGKPVTLSCSQTLNHNVMYWYQQKSSQAPKLLFHYYDKDFNNEADTPDNFQSRRPNTSFCFLDIRSPGLGDTAMYLCATSRGKSVAEQYFGPGTRLTVT.

The V gene is TRBV5-1, the J gene TRBJ2-7; D perhaps matches TRBD1 (5 bases). This CDR3 contains 14 residues. Trimming left V 6 bases short and J 2 bases short, with 15 bases between. CDR1 and CDR2 (germline): SGHRS, YFSETQ. The CDR3 loop reads CASTPDIEPYEQYF. In DNA form, the CDR3 reads TGCGCCAGCACCCCGGACATCGAACCCTACGAGCAGTACTTC.

This rearrangement joins TRBV5-4 to TRBJ2-7; weak D call: TRBD2 (6 bases). The CDR3 length is 15 residues. With 0 bases removed from V and 3 bases from J, the gap between germline ends came to 13 bases. Germline V CDR1 and CDR2: SGHNT, YYREEE (reference sequence). CDR3 bases: TGTGCCAGCAGCTTGGGGGGACTGGGGGTCTACGAGCAGTACTTC. It translates to CASSLGGLGVYEQYF.

The chain joins TRBV28 to TRBJ1-1; no definite D call. This CDR3 comprises 13 residues. V shed 7 bases and J shed 6 bases, with 15 bases lying between them. Looked up from germline, CDR1 is MDHEN and CDR2 is SYDVKM. The CDR3 is CASTPVSPAEAFF. The CDR3 nucleotides are TGTGCCAGCACCCCCGTGAGTCCTGCTGAAGCTTTCTTT.

This clone was observed a few times. The V and J genes are TRBV7-2 and TRBJ1-1, with unresolved D. Germline V gives CDR1 SGHTA, CDR2 FQGNSA. Trimming removed 2 bases at V and 5 bases at J, with 9 bases between. The CDR3 loop spans 13 amino acids. CDR3 protein: CASSLKSMTEAFF. The CDR3 DNA reads as TGTGCCAGCAGCTTAAAATCCATGACTGAAGCTTTCTTT.

This chain uses TRBV13 with TRBJ1-2; 8 nucleotides line up with TRBD1. Looked up from germline, CDR1 is PRHDT and CDR2 is FYEKMQ (reference sequence). With V trimmed by 4 bases and J by 6 bases, 7 bases remained unmatched. The CDR3 contains 14 residues. CDR3 sequence reads: CASSSRTGRNGYTF. CDR3 DNA sequence: TGTGCCAGCAGCTCCCGGACAGGGAGAAATGGCTACACCTTC. Full variable domain (remainder filled in from reference TRBV13 and TRBJ1-2): AAGVIQSPRHLIKEKRETATLKCYPIPRHDTVYWYQQGPGQDPQFLISFYEKMQSDKGSIPDRFSAQQFSDYHSELNMSSLELGDSALYFCASSSRTGRNGYTFGSGTRLTVV.

The chain is built from TRBV11-2 and TRBJ2-1, with 8 bases identical to TRBD2. CDR1 SGHAT and CDR2 FQNNGV come from the germline V gene. This CDR3 spans 14 amino acids. V lost 3 bases and J lost 5; bases outside the gene matches: 3. This CDR3 reads CASSFLAGNNEQFF. The CDR3 nucleotides read TGTGCCAGCAGCTTTTTAGCGGGAAACAATGAGCAGTTCTTC.

This rearrangement joins TRBV19 to TRBJ1-4; perhaps TRBD1 as D (6 bases). With 5 bases removed from V and 5 bases from J, the gap between germline ends came to 12 bases. The CDR3 is 14 amino acids. The germline gives CDR1 LNHDA, CDR2 SQIVND (reference sequence). CDR3 sequence: CASSLLQGNEKLFF. CDR3 sequence (DNA): TGTGCCAGTAGTTTGCTACAGGGAAATGAAAAACTGTTTTTT.

The chain uses TRBV30 and TRBJ2-3; D unclear. The V gene lost 0 bases and the J gene lost 0 bases, with 10 bases spanning the gap. Germline CDR1 is GTSNPN and CDR2 is SVGIG (reference sequence). This CDR3 region has 15 residues. DNA for the CDR3: TGTGCCTGGAGTGTACGCGCTTTTAGCACAGATACGCAGTATTTT. The encoded protein is CAWSVRAFSTDTQYF.

This chain connects TRBV2 to TRBJ2-7; 7 nucleotides agree with TRBD2. The CDR3 is 13 amino acids. V lost 2 bases and J lost 4; bases outside the gene matches: 2. The germline gives CDR1 SNHLY, CDR2 FYNNEI. This CDR3 is CASSERDYYEQYF. DNA for the CDR3: TGTGCCAGCAGTGAAAGGGACTATTACGAGCAGTACTTC. The variable domain in full, completed from reference TRBV2 and TRBJ2-7, reads EPEVTQTPSHQVTQMGQEVILRCVPISNHLYFYWYRQILGQKVEFLVSFYNNEISEKSEIFDDQFSVERPDGSNFTLKIRSTKLEDSAMYFCASSERDYYEQYFGPGTRLTVT.

This clone appeared once. The chain is built from TRBV21-1 and TRBJ1-1; TRBD1 was called by the table and not checked on the DNA. TRBV21-1 is listed as a pseudogene. The CDR3 is 13 residues long. Written as DNA, the CDR3 is TGTGCCAGCAGAACAGGTATGAACACTGAAGCTTTCTTT. Amino acids: CASRTGMNTEAFF.

This chain joins TRBV5-5 and TRBJ2-7, with D unresolved. The germline CDR1 and CDR2 sequences are SGHKS and YYEKEE (reference sequence). V lost 0 bases and J 0 bases, leaving 7 bases between the germline ends. The CDR3 sequence is 14 residues long. DNA for the CDR3: TGTGCCAGCAGCTTGGAACAGTTCTCCTACGAGCAGTACTTC. Translating it yields CASSLEQFSYEQYF.

The rearrangement links TRBV19 to TRBJ1-1; no definite D call. CDR3 length: 12 residues. Trimming removed 5 bases at V and 3 bases at J, with 7 bases between. The germline V gene encodes CDR1 LNHDA and CDR2 SQIVND (reference sequence). The CDR3 is CASSLQYTEAFF. The CDR3, as DNA: TGTGCCAGTAGTCTACAGTACACTGAAGCTTTCTTT. Together with reference TRBV19 and TRBJ1-1, the CDR3 gives the full variable domain: DGGITQSPKYLFRKEGQNVTLSCEQNLNHDAMYWYRQDPGQGLRLIYYSQIVNDFQKGDIAEGYSVSREKKESFPLTVTSAQKNPTAFYLCASSLQYTEAFFGQGTRLTVV.

The chain joins TRBV4-2 to TRBJ2-1; D possibly corresponds to TRBD2 (6 bases). The CDR3 covers 15 residues. In germline, CDR1 is LGHNA, CDR2 YNFKEQ. With 4 bases removed from V and 0 bases from J, the gap between germline ends came to 10 bases. Written as DNA, the CDR3 is TGTGCCAGCAGCCCCCGACTAGACTCCTACAATGAGCAGTTCTTC. Protein: CASSPRLDSYNEQFF.

This clone was seen a single time. The chain carries TRBV5-8 and TRBJ2-1, with D possibly TRBD2 on 6 matching bases. Trimming took off 2 bases at V and 0 bases at J, with 9 bases between the two ends. Germline V CDR1 and CDR2: SGHTS, YDEGEE. The CDR3 length is 15 residues. The CDR3 nucleotides read TGTGCCAGCAGCTTCTCCGGGAGCTCCTACAATGAGCAGTTCTTC. This translates into CASSFSGSSYNEQFF.